The 23 T cell receptor beta chains reported below all come from one sample, sequenced in a study of T cells in localized non-small cell lung cancer. Profiling relied on immunoSEQ multiplex PCR, and the TCRdb table lists in-frame clones only, not all of them. The profile shows fewer than 8,000 clones, about 93% of them singletons. Sequences were derived from peripheral blood, sampled before any cancer treatment. The receptors were gathered from a woman aged 35 to 69 with stage I lung adenocarcinoma.

The chain recombines TRBV9 with TRBJ1-1; D is undetermined. Germline values: CDR1 SGDLS, CDR2 YYNGEE. Between the trimmed V and J ends, which lost 4 bases and 4 bases, there was a span of 8 bases. This CDR3 contains 12 residues. Here the CDR3 reads CASSPIGTEAFF. The DNA for the CDR3 is TGTGCCAGCAGCCCTATAGGCACTGAAGCTTTCTTT.

The chain links TRBV7-9 to TRBJ2-7; maybe TRBD1 (5 bases). Trimming left V 6 bases short and J 3 bases short, with 12 bases between. The CDR3 loop spans 13 amino acids. Germline-derived CDR1 and CDR2 are SEHNR and FQNEAQ (reference sequence). CDR3 protein: CASRSTGFYEQYF. Here the CDR3 DNA reads TGTGCCAGCAGATCCACAGGTTTCTACGAGCAGTACTTC. Full variable domain (rest looked up from reference TRBV7-9 and TRBJ2-7): DTGVSQNPRHKITKRGQNVTFRCDPISEHNRLYWYRQTLGQGPEFLTYFQNEAQLEKSRLLSDRFSAERPKGSFSTLEIQRTEQGDSAMYLCASRSTGFYEQYFGPGTRLTVT.

The chain employs TRBV6-6 and TRBJ2-7; 7 nucleotides match TRBD1. The length of the CDR3 is 16 residues. From germline, CDR1 is MNHNY and CDR2 SVGAGI (reference sequence). Trimming took 0 bases from V and 1 from J; bases not matched to a gene: 6. The CDR3: CASSYSGDRYSYEQYF. The DNA for the CDR3 is TGTGCCAGCAGTTACTCGGGGGACAGATATTCCTACGAGCAGTACTTC.

The rearrangement links TRBV10-2 to TRBJ2-1; 7 nucleotides agree with TRBD2. This CDR3 comprises 16 residues. The ends lost 6 bases at V and 4 bases at J; junction bases unmatched: 12. Germline V gene lookup returns CDR1 WSHSY and CDR2 SAAADI. The CDR3 reads CASRGAGVGSYNEQFF. DNA of the CDR3: TGCGCCAGCAGAGGGGCGGGAGTGGGGAGTTACAATGAGCAGTTCTTC.

The J gene is TRBJ2-6, the V gene TRBV6-1, with D tentatively TRBD1 (6 bases). Germline V gives CDR1 MNHNS, CDR2 SASEGT. The germline V and J ends were trimmed by 1 base and 0 bases, with 7 bases remaining between them. The CDR3 extends over 16 amino acids. The CDR3 nucleotides read TGTGCCAGCAGTGAAGGGGACATCTCTGGGGCCAACGTCCTGACTTTC. It translates to CASSEGDISGANVLTF.

The V call is TRBV7-8, the J call TRBJ2-5; 8 positions match TRBD2. Germline V gives CDR1 SGHVS, CDR2 FQNEAQ. The CDR3 sequence is 18 residues long. V lost 0 bases and J lost 5; bases outside the gene matches: 14. The CDR3 nucleotides read TGTGCCAGCAGCTTAGCAGCGGGACTAGGGAAGGGGGGGGAGACCCAGTACTTC. Amino acids: CASSLAAGLGKGGETQYF.

V gene TRBV2 combines with J gene TRBJ2-1; TRBD2 matches 14 bases. The V gene end was trimmed by 4 bases and the J gene end by 5 bases; junction bases not matched to a gene: 1. The CDR3 runs to 15 residues. Germline values: CDR1 SNHLY, CDR2 FYNNEI. CDR3: CASSAGLAGDNEQFF. The CDR3, as DNA: TGTGCCAGCAGTGCGGGACTAGCGGGGGACAATGAGCAGTTCTTC.

The V gene is TRBV12-5, the J gene TRBJ2-1; D remains ambiguous. Deletions cut 0 bases from V and 4 bases from J, with 4 bases between. The V gene's germline CDR1 is LGHNT and CDR2 FRNRAP. The CDR3 is 13 amino acids. CDR3 sequence: CASGLVNYNEQFF. The CDR3 DNA follows: TGTGCTAGTGGTTTGGTAAATTACAATGAGCAGTTCTTC.

V usage is TRBV4-1 and J usage is TRBJ2-7; possible D gene TRBD2, 5 bases. The CDR3 totals 15 residues. Germline V lookup: CDR1 MGHRA, CDR2 YSYEKL. V lost 0 bases to trimming and J lost 2 bases, with 11 bases between them. The CDR3 spells CASSQEGSGPYEQYF. CDR3 in DNA: TGCGCCAGCAGCCAAGAGGGAAGCGGACCCTACGAGCAGTACTTC.

This rearrangement joins TRBV27 to TRBJ2-7; D is undetermined. The CDR3 runs 14 residues. Germline V lookup: CDR1 MNHEY, CDR2 SMNVEV (reference sequence). V shed 2 bases and J shed 2 bases, with 10 bases lying between them. The chain's CDR3 is CASSLGHLTYEQYF. The CDR3 nucleotides read TGTGCCAGCAGTTTAGGTCATCTTACCTACGAGCAGTACTTC.

This sequence joins TRBV7-2 and TRBJ1-2; D not resolved. The CDR3 length is 12 residues. Germline V gives CDR1 SGHTA, CDR2 FQGNSA. V shed 1 base and J shed 6 bases, with 6 bases lying between them. CDR3 nucleotides: TGTGCCAGCAGCTTAGGGATGGATGGCTACACCTTC. Its protein product is CASSLGMDGYTF.

J is TRBJ1-5 and V is TRBV7-9; D unresolved. There are 13 residues in the CDR3. The V gene's germline CDR1 is SEHNR and CDR2 FQNEAQ (reference sequence). V was pared by 1 base and J by 7 bases, with 8 bases between. This chain's CDR3 is CASSLVVGQPQHF. Written as DNA, the CDR3 is TGTGCCAGCAGCTTAGTGGTCGGGCAGCCCCAGCATTTT.

The chain has TRBV6-4 and TRBJ2-2, with TRBD1 as a possible D gene (5 bases). The germline gives CDR1 MRHNA, CDR2 SNTAGT. The CDR3 spans 14 residues. The germline V and J ends were trimmed by 2 bases and 3 bases, with 7 bases remaining between them. The CDR3 loop is CASSDRGDTGELFF. The CDR3 DNA is TGTGCCAGCAGTGACAGGGGTGACACCGGGGAGCTGTTTTTT.

J is TRBJ1-6 and V is TRBV5-1; TRBD1 matches at 10 bases. Germline CDR1 and CDR2: SGHRS and YFSETQ. This CDR3 contains 18 residues. J gave up 2 bases and V 4 bases, and 9 bases lay outside the gene matches. CDR3 bases: TGCGCCAGCAGCGCAGCAGGGACAGGGGTGGCCTATAATTCACCCCTCCACTTT. Its protein is CASSAAGTGVAYNSPLHF.

The chain employs TRBV30 and TRBJ2-4; D gene uncertain. The V gene lost 3 bases and the J gene lost 8 bases, with 8 bases spanning the gap. Looked up from germline, CDR1 is GTSNPN and CDR2 is SVGIG (reference sequence). CDR3 length: 11 residues. The CDR3: CAWRGLYIQYF. CDR3 in DNA: TGTGCCTGGAGGGGTTTATACATTCAGTACTTC.

The chain couples TRBV7-2 to TRBJ1-1; D is perhaps TRBD1 (6 bases). CDR3 length equals 16 residues. Trimming took off 5 bases at V and 3 bases at J, with 19 bases between the two ends. Germline V gene data show CDR1 as SGHTA and CDR2 as FQGNSA. This CDR3 is CASSPRPRGSYTEAFF. In DNA form, the CDR3 reads TGTGCCAGCAGCCCCCGCCCCAGGGGAAGTTACACTGAAGCTTTCTTT.

The chain links TRBV4-1 to TRBJ2-2; 7 bases agree with TRBD1. This CDR3 spans 16 amino acids. Losses at the gene ends were 4 bases for V and 0 bases for J; bases not matched to a gene: 5. The V gene's germline CDR1 is MGHRA and CDR2 YSYEKL. The CDR3 coding sequence is TGCGCCAGCAGCCCCCTCGGACAGGCGAACACCGGGGAGCTGTTTTTT. It codes for CASSPLGQANTGELFF.

This chain links TRBV9 with TRBJ1-6, with D perhaps TRBD1 (5 bases). The V end was cut by 4 bases, the J end by 7 bases, with 15 bases between. This CDR3 region has 15 residues. Germline values: CDR1 SGDLS, CDR2 YYNGEE. The CDR3 here is CASSNRRGGNSPLHF. The CDR3 DNA follows: TGTGCCAGCAGCAACCGACGGGGGGGAAATTCACCCCTCCACTTT. The full variable domain, rest sourced from reference TRBV9 and TRBJ1-6, is DSGVTQTPKHLITATGQRVTLRCSPRSGDLSVYWYQQSLDQGLQFLIQYYNGEERAKGNILERFSAQQFPDLHSELNLSSLELGDSALYFCASSNRRGGNSPLHFGNGTRLTVT.

This clone has only a few counts. J is TRBJ2-5 and V is TRBV19; D is perhaps TRBD1 (5 bases). This CDR3 has 15 residues. Germline V lookup: CDR1 LNHDA, CDR2 SQIVND (reference sequence). The V and J ends lost 4 bases and 0 bases respectively, with 12 bases between them. DNA for the CDR3: TGTGCCAGTAGTAGTGACAGCTTGTACCAAGAGACCCAGTACTTC. Protein: CASSSDSLYQETQYF.

V is TRBV9 and J is TRBJ2-7; the D gene is possibly TRBD2 (6 bases). From germline, CDR1 is SGDLS and CDR2 YYNGEE. CDR3 size: 15 residues. V dropped 3 bases and J dropped 6 bases, with 19 bases sitting between them. The chain's CDR3 is CASSAEVTGSSEQYF. CDR3 sequence (DNA): TGTGCCAGCAGCGCCGAAGTTACCGGGAGTAGCGAGCAGTACTTC.

This clone has just a few counts. The CDR3 DNA follows: TGTGCCAGCGCTAGACAAAACAATCAGCCCCAGCATTTT. Residues: CASARQNNQPQHF. V gene TRBV19 combines with J gene TRBJ1-5, with no clear D. The germline CDR1 and CDR2 sequences are LNHDA and SQIVND (reference sequence). Trimming took 9 bases from V and 3 from J, leaving 12 bases between them. The CDR3 contains 13 residues.

This clone was detected only once. The chain employs TRBV7-9 and TRBJ1-2, with TRBD1 identical over 7 bases. The germline V gene encodes CDR1 SEHNR and CDR2 FQNEAQ (reference sequence). The CDR3 spans 14 residues. With 1 base clipped from V and 6 bases from J, the junction kept 5 bases outside the gene matches. CDR3 in amino acids: CASSLGQGGDGYTF. The CDR3 DNA reads TGTGCCAGCAGCTTAGGACAGGGAGGCGATGGCTACACCTTC.

The chain recombines TRBV7-2 with TRBJ2-4; 10 bases agree with TRBD2. CDR1 and CDR2 (germline): SGHTA, FQGNSA. This CDR3 has 18 amino acids. V dropped 6 bases and J dropped 3; count of bases not matched to a gene: 14. CDR3 in DNA: TGTGCCAGCAGGGCGGCTAGCGGGAGTAGTCGGGGCAAAAACATTCAGTACTTC. It codes for CASRAASGSSRGKNIQYF.